The rows below give T cell receptor beta chains drawn from one sample of a study of blood T cell repertoires in COVID-19. The method was immunoSEQ multiplex PCR; TCRdb's version includes in-frame clones alone and lacks a portion of them. This table has about 180,000 clones, around 87% appearing once. Specimen: peripheral blood. The receptor source for this set is a woman in her 30s with active or convalescent COVID-19. CDR3s include the opening cysteine and the closing phenylalanine or tryptophan. Fields, in order: V gene, clone size, D gene, J gene, CDR3 protein, CDR3 DNA. D genes are given only for firm matches. Part of the rows lack a size; the others show once, few, many or a class for expanded clones.

TRBV16,-,TRBD1,TRBJ1-1,CASSHEGGSDTEAFF,TGTGCCAGCAGCCATGAAGGGGGCTCGGACACTGAAGCTTTCTTT
TRBV10-3,once,-,TRBJ1-5,CAITRGVNQPQHF,TGTGCCATCACCAGGGGAGTAAATCAGCCCCAGCATTTT
TRBV18,-,-,TRBJ1-3,CASSEQGATGNTIYF,TGTGCCAGCTCAGAACAGGGAGCAACTGGAAACACCATATATTTT
TRBV4-1,-,-,TRBJ2-7,CASSQAGFTSYEQYF,TGCGCCAGCAGCCAAGCAGGGTTTACTTCCTACGAGCAGTACTTC
TRBV10-3,-,-,TRBJ1-2,CAISSPGDIYGYTF,TGTGCCATCAGTTCGCCCGGGGACATCTATGGCTACACCTTC
TRBV6-5,few,TRBD2,TRBJ2-1,CASSYRRGGYNEQFF,TGTGCCAGCAGTTACAGGCGCGGGGGCTACAATGAGCAGTTCTTC
TRBV30,-,TRBD1,TRBJ1-2,CAWLKGSITGGSYGYTF,TGTGCCTGGCTGAAGGGGTCGATAACAGGGGGCAGCTATGGCTACACCTTC
TRBV7-6,-,TRBD1,TRBJ1-3,CASSLVGGGDTIYF,TGTGCCAGCAGCTTAGTAGGAGGGGGCGACACCATATATTTT
TRBV2,-,-,TRBJ2-4,CASTSTGEGIQYF,TGTGCCAGCACATCGACAGGGGAGGGCATTCAGTACTTC
TRBV7-9,-,-,TRBJ2-5,CASGPWTSQETQYF,TGTGCCAGCGGCCCGTGGACTTCACAAGAGACCCAGTACTTC
TRBV19,-,-,TRBJ1-3,CASIQGGGSGNTIYF,TGTGCCAGTATTCAGGGAGGGGGCTCTGGAAACACCATATATTTT
TRBV18,-,TRBD2,TRBJ2-3,CASSPSSGTSGTDTQYF,TGTGCCAGCTCACCAAGCTCCGGGACTAGCGGCACAGATACGCAGTATTTT
TRBV5-1,-,-,TRBJ1-4,CASSPWWPTRGGGKKLFF,TGCGCCAGCAGCCCTTGGTGGCCGACAAGGGGAGGTGGGAAAAAACTGTTTTTT
TRBV7-9,-,-,TRBJ2-2,CASSFIGGRQGNTGELFF,TGTGCCAGCAGCTTCATCGGCGGTCGTCAGGGGAACACCGGGGAGCTGTTTTTT
TRBV5-4,-,TRBD1,TRBJ1-4,CASSGGQGPNEKLFF,TGTGCCAGCAGCGGGGGACAGGGGCCTAATGAAAAACTGTTTTTT
TRBV6-5,-,-,TRBJ1-1,CASSSGREAFF,TGTGCCAGCAGTTCAGGCAGGGAAGCTTTCTTT
TRBV15,-,-,TRBJ2-3,CATSRSGVSSTDTQYF,TGTGCCACCAGCAGATCAGGGGTCTCTAGCACAGATACGCAGTATTTT
TRBV9,-,-,TRBJ2-3,CASSVGSPRTDTQYF,TGTGCCAGCAGCGTAGGCAGTCCTCGCACAGATACGCAGTATTTT
TRBV4-1,-,TRBD2,TRBJ2-7,CASSQGTSGTYEQYF,TGCGCCAGCAGCCAAGGGACTAGCGGCACCTACGAGCAGTACTTC
TRBV5-1,-,-,TRBJ2-5,CASWGAPAQETQYF,TGCGCCTCGTGGGGAGCACCAGCCCAAGAGACCCAGTACTTC
TRBV9,-,-,TRBJ2-3,CASSVGLPGPTRTQYF,TGTGCCAGCAGCGTAGGCCTCCCTGGGCCCACACGTACGCAGTATTTT
TRBV13,-,-,TRBJ2-7,CASSLGSGVHYEQYF,TGTGCCAGCAGCTTAGGATCGGGGGTGCACTACGAGCAGTACTTC
TRBV10-1,once,-,TRBJ2-7,CASSDLGQTYEQYF,TGCGCCAGCAGTGATTTGGGACAAACCTACGAGCAGTACTTC
TRBV3-1/TRBV3-2,-,-,TRBJ2-2,CASSLSGNTGELFF,TGTGCCAGCAGCCTATCAGGGAACACCGGGGAGCTGTTTTTT
TRBV28,-,-,TRBJ2-4,CASRGPGDLKNIQYF,TGTGCCAGCAGGGGGCCGGGGGACCTCAAAAACATTCAGTACTTC
TRBV7-9,-,TRBD1,TRBJ1-2,CASSQGQGREYGYTF,TGTGCCAGCAGCCAGGGACAGGGGCGCGAGTATGGCTACACCTTC
TRBV7-9,-,-,TRBJ1-2,CASSLRSTVDGGRYGYTF,TGTGCCAGCAGCTTAAGGTCGACAGTCGATGGCGGACGCTATGGCTACACCTTC
TRBV5-6,-,TRBD1,TRBJ1-1,CASSHTGGTEAFF,TGTGCCAGCAGCCATACAGGGGGCACTGAAGCTTTCTTT
TRBV6-7,few,TRBD2,TRBJ2-7,CASSYGLAETFYEQYF,TGTGCCAGCAGTTACGGACTAGCGGAGACCTTCTACGAGCAGTACTTC
TRBV7-9,-,TRBD2,TRBJ2-3,CASSPRAFSGSDTQYF,TGTGCCAGCAGCCCACGCGCCTTTAGCGGGAGCGATACGCAGTATTTT
TRBV7-9,-,TRBD1,TRBJ2-1,CASSLGQGANYNEQFF,TGTGCCAGCAGCCTAGGACAGGGGGCAAACTACAATGAGCAGTTCTTC
TRBV5-6,-,-,TRBJ1-2,CASSLQGPYGYTF,TGTGCCAGCAGCTTGCAGGGCCCCTATGGCTACACCTTC
TRBV2,once,TRBD2,TRBJ2-5,CASSEYLAGKEGTQYF,TGTGCCAGCAGTGAATATCTAGCGGGGAAGGAGGGGACCCAGTACTTC
TRBV6-6,-,TRBD1,TRBJ2-4,CASSYPTGTEGIQYF,TGTGCCAGCAGTTACCCGACCGGGACAGAAGGCATTCAGTACTTC
TRBV5-1,-,-,TRBJ2-3,CASSAGASTDTQYF,TGCGCCAGCAGCGCAGGGGCTAGCACAGATACGCAGTATTTT
TRBV6-5,few,TRBD1,TRBJ1-2,CATQDRVNLLGYTF,TGTGCCACCCAGGACAGGGTAAATTTGTTAGGCTACACCTTC
TRBV28,-,TRBD2,TRBJ2-3,CASRGLAGVLTQYF,TGTGCCAGCAGAGGACTAGCGGGAGTTCTGACGCAGTATTTT
TRBV10-3,many,-,TRBJ2-5,CAISEPPTGEETQYF,TGTGCCATCAGTGAGCCCCCGACGGGAGAGGAGACCCAGTACTTC
TRBV7-2,-,-,TRBJ1-2,CASSARDTYYGYTF,TGTGCCAGCAGCGCCCGGGACACTTACTATGGCTACACCTTC
TRBV18,-,-,TRBJ1-2,CASSPPSERQNGYTF,TGTGCCAGCTCACCACCGTCAGAACGACAGAATGGCTACACCTTC
TRBV10-2,-,TRBD1,TRBJ2-7,CASRYGQGGTYEQYF,TGCGCCAGCAGATACGGACAGGGTGGGACCTACGAGCAGTACTTC
TRBV14,-,-,TRBJ1-3,CASSFLHSGNTIYF,TGTGCCAGCAGCTTCTTACACTCTGGAAACACCATATATTTT
TRBV7-8,-,TRBD1,TRBJ1-5,CASSRIGTVDQPQHF,TGTGCCAGCAGCCGAATTGGGACAGTAGATCAGCCCCAGCATTTT
TRBV18,-,-,TRBJ2-3,CASSAMAVSVDTQYF,TGTGCCAGCTCAGCGATGGCGGTGTCGGTGGATACGCAGTATTTT
TRBV5-1,-,TRBD1,TRBJ1-3,CASTPGQGFYSGNTIYF,TGCGCCAGCACCCCGGGACAGGGGTTTTACTCTGGAAACACCATATATTTT
TRBV15,-,TRBD1,TRBJ2-1,CATSNSEGAYNEQFF,TGTGCCACCAGCAACAGCGAGGGGGCTTACAATGAGCAGTTCTTC
TRBV19,-,TRBD1,TRBJ1-1,CAIGTGVRAFF,TGTGCCATAGGGACAGGGGTTCGAGCTTTCTTT
TRBV6-5,-,-,TRBJ1-3,CASILQRSGNTIYF,TGTGCCAGCATTCTCCAGCGATCTGGAAACACCATATATTTT
TRBV3-1/TRBV3-2,-,-,TRBJ1-1,CASSPIGQMNTEAFF,TGTGCCAGCAGCCCAATCGGACAGATGAACACTGAAGCTTTCTTT
TRBV4-1,-,-,TRBJ2-2,CASSQGPGQTNTGELFF,TGCGCCAGCAGCCAAGGCCCCGGACAGACGAACACCGGGGAGCTGTTTTTT
TRBV30,-,-,TRBJ1-5,CAWSKQGLGNQPQHF,TGTGCCTGGAGTAAACAGGGTCTGGGCAATCAGCCCCAGCATTTT
TRBV3-1/TRBV3-2,-,-,TRBJ1-6,CASSQEVHGNSPLHF,TGTGCCAGCAGCCAAGAGGTCCACGGGAATTCACCCCTCCACTTT
TRBV6-5,-,TRBD2,TRBJ2-1,CASRPSGSSYNEQFF,TGTGCCAGCAGACCTAGCGGGAGCTCCTACAATGAGCAGTTCTTC
TRBV3-1/TRBV3-2,-,-,TRBJ2-7,CASSQDWGGEQYF,TGTGCCAGCAGCCAAGATTGGGGCGGCGAGCAGTACTTC